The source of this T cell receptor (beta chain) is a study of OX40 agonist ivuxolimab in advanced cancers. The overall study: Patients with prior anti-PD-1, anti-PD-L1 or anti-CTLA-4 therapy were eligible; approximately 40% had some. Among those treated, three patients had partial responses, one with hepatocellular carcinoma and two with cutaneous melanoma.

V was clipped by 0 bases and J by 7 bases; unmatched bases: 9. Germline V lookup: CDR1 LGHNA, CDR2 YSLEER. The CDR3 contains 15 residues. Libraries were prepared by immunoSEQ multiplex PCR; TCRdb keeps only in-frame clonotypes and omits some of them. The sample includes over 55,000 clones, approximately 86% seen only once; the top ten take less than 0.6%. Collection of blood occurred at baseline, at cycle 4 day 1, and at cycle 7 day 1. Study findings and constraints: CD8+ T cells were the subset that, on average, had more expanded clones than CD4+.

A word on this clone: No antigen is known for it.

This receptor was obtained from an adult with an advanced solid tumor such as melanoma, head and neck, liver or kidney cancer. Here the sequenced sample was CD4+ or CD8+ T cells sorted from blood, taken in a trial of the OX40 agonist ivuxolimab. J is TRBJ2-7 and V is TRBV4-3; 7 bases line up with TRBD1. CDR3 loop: CASSQDPKGAGEQYF. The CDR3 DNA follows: TGCGCCAGCAGCCAAGATCCAAAGGGGGCGGGTGAGCAGTACTTC.